Following are 15 T cell receptor beta chains from one sample sequenced in a study of breast tumors, draining lymph nodes, adjacent tissues. TCRdb reprocessed the multiplex PCR reads via MiXCR and lists one record per CDR3 protein. The sample records 100,000 to 150,000 distinct CDR3 sequences, about a fifth being singletons. Axillary draining lymph nodes of breast cancer patients supplied the node samples. Material for sequencing was axillary lymph node tissue. Receptors originate from a female donor with breast cancer. Some clones in this sample may be carry-over from other donors' samples.

This clonotype was recorded at least ten times. V usage is TRBV20-1 and J usage is TRBJ1-4; 10 bases align to TRBD1. V shed 5 bases and J 10 bases; nucleotides not matched to a gene: 13. The CDR3 is 15 amino acids. In germline, CDR1 is DFQATT, CDR2 SNEGSKA (reference sequence). In nucleotides, the CDR3 is TGCAGTGCTGACCCTGGGACAGGGGTTTCCTCAAAACTGTTTTTT. Translated, it gives CSADPGTGVSSKLFF.

This clonotype was recorded at least ten times. Here the CDR3 reads CASSLGEVSVTQYF. The CDR3 nucleotides are TGTGCCAGCAGCTTAGGTGAAGTTTCAGTGACCCAGTACTTC. The rearrangement joins TRBV7-9 to TRBJ2-5; D remains unclear. Trimming took off 1 base at V and 7 bases at J, with 13 bases between the two ends. This CDR3 is 14 amino acids long. The germline V gene encodes CDR1 SEHNR and CDR2 FQNEAQ (reference sequence). Together with reference TRBV7-9 and TRBJ2-5, the CDR3 gives the full variable domain: DTGVSQNPRHKITKRGQNVTFRCDPISEHNRLYWYRQTLGQGPEFLTYFQNEAQLEKSRLLSDRFSAERPKGSFSTLEIQRTEQGDSAMYLCASSLGEVSVTQYFGPGTRLLVL.

This clonotype has more than one count but fewer than ten. This chain links TRBV5-4 with TRBJ2-2, with D unclear. The CDR3 extends over 15 amino acids. Trimming removed 4 bases at V and 6 bases at J, with 16 bases between. Per germline, CDR1 SGHNT and CDR2 YYREEE (reference sequence). The CDR3 DNA reads as TGTGCCAGCAGCCCCAGATCTAACCTAGCCGGGGAGCTGTTTTTT. Protein product: CASSPRSNLAGELFF.

Many counts were recorded for this clonotype. A read error may account for a junction end that differs from germline. V and J are TRBV4-1 and TRBJ1-2; 7 bases map to TRBD1. There are 15 residues in the CDR3. Germline CDR1 and CDR2: MGHRA and YSYEKL. CDR3 residues: CASSQGPTGRYGYIF. The CDR3 nucleotides are TGCGCCAGCAGCCAAGGTCCGACAGGGCGATATGGCTACATCTTC.

This clonotype was observed many times. The J gene is TRBJ2-1, the V gene TRBV10-1; 7 nucleotides align to TRBD2. Per the germline V gene, CDR1 is WNHNN and CDR2 is SYGVQD (reference sequence). V gave up 3 bases and J gave up 4 bases; unmatched junction bases: 3. The CDR3 loop spans 14 amino acids. CDR3 sequence (DNA): TGCGCCAGCAGTGACCCTAGCGGATACAATGAGCAGTTCTTC. Translating gives CASSDPSGYNEQFF.

Of note for this clonotype: A much larger clone is a single base away; this may be a read error. For the CDR3, the DNA is TGCAGTGCGCGGCCAGCGGTCTTCAATGAGCAGTTCTTC. As protein: CSARPAVFNEQFF. The chain recombines TRBV20-1 with TRBJ2-1; possibly TRBD2 for D (5 bases). The CDR3 consists of 13 residues. In germline, CDR1 is DFQATT, CDR2 SNEGSKA (reference sequence). The V and J ends lost 6 bases and 6 bases respectively, with 15 bases between them.

The rearrangement joins TRBV29-1 to TRBJ1-2, with D possibly matching TRBD1 (6 bases). The ends were cut back, 7 bases at V and 5 bases at J, with 17 bases in the middle. In germline, CDR1 is SQVTM, CDR2 ANQGSEA. The CDR3 runs to 13 residues. The DNA for the CDR3 is TGCAGCGCCACACAGGGAGAGGAATATGGCTACACCTTC. This translates into CSATQGEEYGYTF.

This clonotype came up many times. The CDR3 DNA reads as TGCAGCGTTGAAGATGGAAAGCGAGGGACCCTCTATGGCTACACCTTC. Translation gives CSVEDGKRGTLYGYTF. The chain employs TRBV29-1 and TRBJ1-2; maybe TRBD1 (5 bases). V was pared by 0 bases and J by 4 bases, with 18 bases between. CDR1 SQVTM and CDR2 ANQGSEA come from the germline V gene. This CDR3 region has 16 residues.

The table lists this clonotype with many counts. V is TRBV29-1 and J is TRBJ2-5; D might be TRBD1 (5 bases). Looked up from germline, CDR1 is SQVTM and CDR2 is ANQGSEA. V was clipped by 4 bases and J by 5 bases, with 11 bases between them. The CDR3 extends over 12 amino acids. CDR3 DNA sequence: TGCAGCGTTGTTAAGGGGCTTGAGACCCAGTACTTC. It codes for CSVVKGLETQYF.

This clonotype has a count of ten or more. The chain carries TRBV5-5 and TRBJ1-2; the D gene is possibly TRBD1 (5 bases). Germline CDR1 is SGHKS and CDR2 is YYEKEE (reference sequence). The CDR3 runs to 13 residues. V was pared by 0 bases and J by 7 bases, with 10 bases between. This chain's CDR3 is CASSLEVGRGYTF. As DNA, the CDR3 is TGTGCCAGCAGCTTGGAGGTGGGACGTGGCTACACCTTC.

This clonotype was recorded at least ten times. The rearrangement uses TRBV6-2 or TRBV6-3 and TRBJ2-7; tentatively, D is TRBD1 (5 bases). Germline V gives CDR1 MNHEY, CDR2 SVGEGT. V was pared by 6 bases and J by 6 bases, with 15 bases between. The CDR3 is 13 residues long. The chain's CDR3 is CASRADSYGEQYF. The CDR3 DNA sequence: TGTGCCAGCAGAGCCGACAGTTATGGCGAGCAGTACTTC.

This clonotype was observed many times. This chain links TRBV6-5 with TRBJ2-1, with 9 bases fitting TRBD2. The germline V gene has CDR1 MNHEY and CDR2 SVGAGI. The CDR3 is 15 residues long. V shed 7 bases and J 0 bases; nucleotides not matched to a gene: 4. The CDR3 DNA reads TGTGCCAGCAAATCAGCGGGAGGCTCCTACAATGAGCAGTTCTTC. This codes for CASKSAGGSYNEQFF.

Ten or more counts support this clonotype. This rearrangement joins TRBV2 to TRBJ2-7, with D uncertain. Germline V gene lookup returns CDR1 SNHLY and CDR2 FYNNEI. The CDR3 length is 15 residues. Trimming pared 0 bases from V and 1 base from J, leaving 10 bases between. The CDR3 bases are TGTGCCAGCAGTGAAGCTGGAGCAAAGTCCTACGAGCAGTACTTC. Protein product: CASSEAGAKSYEQYF.

Notes on this clonotype: This sequence may be a read error, since a much larger clone differs from it by one base. The J gene is TRBJ1-5, the V gene TRBV20-1; TRBD1 might be the D (6 bases). Germline V CDR1 and CDR2: DFQATT, SNEGSKA (reference sequence). This CDR3 has 16 amino acids. CDR3 sequence reads: CIARERGTLKNQPQHF. DNA for the CDR3: TGCATTGCTAGAGAACGCGGGACACTAAAGAATCAGCCCCAGCATTTT.

There are a few counts of this clonotype. This chain links TRBV28 with TRBJ1-5; D is undetermined. This CDR3 region has 12 residues. Trimming shortened V by 6 bases and J by 3 bases, and 6 bases separated the two germline ends. In germline, CDR1 is MDHEN, CDR2 SYDVKM. The DNA for the CDR3 is TGTGCCAGCAGGGTTATCAATCAGCCCCAGCATTTT. It codes for CASRVINQPQHF.